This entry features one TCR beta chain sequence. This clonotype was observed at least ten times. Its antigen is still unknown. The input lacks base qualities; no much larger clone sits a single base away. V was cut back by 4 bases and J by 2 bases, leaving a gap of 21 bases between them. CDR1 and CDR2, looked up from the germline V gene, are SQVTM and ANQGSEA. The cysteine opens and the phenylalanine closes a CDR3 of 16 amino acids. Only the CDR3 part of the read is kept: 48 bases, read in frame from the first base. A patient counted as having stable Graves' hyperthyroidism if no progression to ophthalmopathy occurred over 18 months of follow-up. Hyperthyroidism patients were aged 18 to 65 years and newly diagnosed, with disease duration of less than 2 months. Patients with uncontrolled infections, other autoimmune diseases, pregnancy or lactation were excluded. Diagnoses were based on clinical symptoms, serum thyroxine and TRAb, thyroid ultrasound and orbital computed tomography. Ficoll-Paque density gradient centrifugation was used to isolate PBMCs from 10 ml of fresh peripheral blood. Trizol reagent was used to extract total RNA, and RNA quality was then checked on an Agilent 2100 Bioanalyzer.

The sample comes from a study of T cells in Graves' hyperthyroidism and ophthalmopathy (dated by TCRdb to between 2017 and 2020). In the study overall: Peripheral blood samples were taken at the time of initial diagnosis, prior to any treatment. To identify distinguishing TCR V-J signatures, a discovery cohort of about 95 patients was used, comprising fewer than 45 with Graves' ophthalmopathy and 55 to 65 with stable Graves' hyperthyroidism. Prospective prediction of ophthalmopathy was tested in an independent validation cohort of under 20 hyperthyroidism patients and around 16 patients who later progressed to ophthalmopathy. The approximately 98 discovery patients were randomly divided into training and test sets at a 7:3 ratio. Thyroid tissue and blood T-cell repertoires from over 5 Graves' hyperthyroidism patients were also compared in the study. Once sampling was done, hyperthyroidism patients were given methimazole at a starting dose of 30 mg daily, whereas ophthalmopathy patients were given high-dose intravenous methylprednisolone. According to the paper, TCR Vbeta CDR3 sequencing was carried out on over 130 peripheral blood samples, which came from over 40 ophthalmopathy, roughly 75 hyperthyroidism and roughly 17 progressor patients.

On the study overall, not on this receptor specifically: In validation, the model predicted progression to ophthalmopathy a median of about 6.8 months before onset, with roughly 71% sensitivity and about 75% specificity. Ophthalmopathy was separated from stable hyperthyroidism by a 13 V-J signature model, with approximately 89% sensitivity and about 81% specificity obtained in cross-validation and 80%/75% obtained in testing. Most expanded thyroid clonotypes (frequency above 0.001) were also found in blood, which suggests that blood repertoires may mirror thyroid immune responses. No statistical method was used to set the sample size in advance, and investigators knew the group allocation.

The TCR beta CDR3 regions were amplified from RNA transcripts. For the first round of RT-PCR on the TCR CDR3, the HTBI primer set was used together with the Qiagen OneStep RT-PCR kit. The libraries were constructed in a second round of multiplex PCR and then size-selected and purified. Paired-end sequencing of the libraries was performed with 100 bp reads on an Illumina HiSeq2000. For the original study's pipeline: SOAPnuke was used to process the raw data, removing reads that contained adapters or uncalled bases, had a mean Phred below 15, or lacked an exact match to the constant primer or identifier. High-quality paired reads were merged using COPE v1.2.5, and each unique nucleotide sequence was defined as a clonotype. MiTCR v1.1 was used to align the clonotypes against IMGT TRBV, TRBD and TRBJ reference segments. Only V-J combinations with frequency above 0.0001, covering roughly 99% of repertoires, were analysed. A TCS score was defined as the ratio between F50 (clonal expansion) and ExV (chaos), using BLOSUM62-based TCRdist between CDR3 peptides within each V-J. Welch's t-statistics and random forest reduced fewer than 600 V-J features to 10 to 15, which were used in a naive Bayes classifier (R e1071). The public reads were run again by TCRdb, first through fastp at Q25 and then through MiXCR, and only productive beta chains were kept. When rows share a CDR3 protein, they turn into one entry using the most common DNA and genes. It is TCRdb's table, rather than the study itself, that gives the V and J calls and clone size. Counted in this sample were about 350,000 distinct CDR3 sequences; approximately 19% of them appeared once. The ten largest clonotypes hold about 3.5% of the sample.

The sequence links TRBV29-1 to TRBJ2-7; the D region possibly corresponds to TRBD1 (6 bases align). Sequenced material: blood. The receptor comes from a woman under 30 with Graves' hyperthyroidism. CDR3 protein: CSVGGLNRQAAYEQYF. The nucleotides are TGCAGCGTTGGGGGATTGAATAGACAGGCCGCCTACGAGCAGTACTTC.